These T cell receptor beta chains were read from a single sample in a study of radiation and T cells in renal cell carcinoma. TCRdb's table, derived via immunoSEQ multiplex PCR, lists solely in-frame clones and lacks some. The sample contains 150,000 to 200,000 clones, around 90% of which appear only once. Sequencing used blood, obtained from a patient whose treatment included radiotherapy and nephrectomy. The receptors shown here come from a woman aged 45-59 years with renal cell carcinoma. Both conserved end residues are trimmed from each CDR3. The D gene is left open where the match is weak.

j_call: TRBJ2-5; d_call: -; v_call: TRBV6-5; cdr3_aa: ASSYSWAGSETQY
j_call: TRBJ1-1; d_call: TRBD1; v_call: TRBV7-2; cdr3_aa: ASSPRTGVSNTEAF
j_call: TRBJ2-2; d_call: -; v_call: TRBV11-2; cdr3_aa: ASTRQQNTGELF
j_call: TRBJ2-3; d_call: -; v_call: TRBV18; cdr3_aa: ASSPEDGARDTQY
j_call: TRBJ1-1; d_call: -; v_call: TRBV29-1; cdr3_aa: SVEQGDTEAF
j_call: TRBJ1-1; d_call: -; v_call: TRBV5-1; cdr3_aa: ASSLVRVGNTEAF
j_call: TRBJ2-3; d_call: -; v_call: TRBV11-3; cdr3_aa: ASSSAGGRTDTQY
j_call: TRBJ1-4; d_call: -; v_call: TRBV7-6; cdr3_aa: ASSPRGEKLF
j_call: TRBJ2-7; d_call: -; v_call: TRBV15; cdr3_aa: ATSRRTDEQY
j_call: TRBJ1-2; d_call: TRBD1; v_call: TRBV6-5; cdr3_aa: ASRDRGTVYGYT
j_call: TRBJ2-7; d_call: -; v_call: TRBV6-5; cdr3_aa: ASSYSRQALYEQY
j_call: TRBJ2-4; d_call: TRBD1; v_call: TRBV18; cdr3_aa: ASSLRTGERNIQY
j_call: TRBJ2-5; d_call: -; v_call: TRBV7-9; cdr3_aa: ASSLDSSGTQY
j_call: TRBJ1-4; d_call: -; v_call: TRBV6-6; cdr3_aa: ASTLGDRNEKLF
j_call: TRBJ1-5; d_call: -; v_call: TRBV19; cdr3_aa: ASSPLNQPQH
j_call: TRBJ1-2; d_call: -; v_call: TRBV5-1; cdr3_aa: ASSSRAPNGSYGYT
j_call: TRBJ1-2; d_call: TRBD1; v_call: TRBV4-2; cdr3_aa: ASSQERTGPAYGYT
j_call: TRBJ2-5; d_call: TRBD2; v_call: TRBV7-2; cdr3_aa: ASSFSSGGETQY
j_call: TRBJ1-3; d_call: -; v_call: TRBV6-5; cdr3_aa: ASSRYRGNTIY
j_call: TRBJ1-3; d_call: -; v_call: TRBV5-4; cdr3_aa: ASSSGLSGNTIY
j_call: TRBJ1-2; d_call: -; v_call: TRBV7-9; cdr3_aa: ASSQFETNYGYT
j_call: TRBJ1-6; d_call: -; v_call: TRBV6-5; cdr3_aa: ASRGGGYNSPLH
j_call: TRBJ2-2; d_call: -; v_call: TRBV6-5; cdr3_aa: ASSEDLNTGELF
j_call: TRBJ1-2; d_call: -; v_call: TRBV11-2; cdr3_aa: ASSSIRASNYGYT
j_call: TRBJ2-7; d_call: -; v_call: TRBV5-6; cdr3_aa: ASSPATGKEFEQY
j_call: TRBJ1-4; d_call: -; v_call: TRBV9; cdr3_aa: ASSVGTDHEKLF